Listed below are T cell receptor beta chains from one sample, sequenced in a study of radiation and T cells in renal cell carcinoma. Generated by immunoSEQ multiplex PCR, the TCRdb table keeps only in-frame clones and is missing some. Of around 140,000 clones listed, 88% are singletons. The sequenced sample was blood, obtained from a patient whose treatment included radiotherapy and nephrectomy. The receptors were sampled from a woman in her 70s with renal cell carcinoma. The CDR3 runs from the conserved cysteine through the conserved F or W. The order of the fields is J gene, D gene, clone size, V gene, CDR3 length, CDR3 DNA, CDR3 protein. A D gene is named only where the DNA matches it firmly. Clone size is not always given. Where it is, it says once, few, many or a class for expanded clones.

>TRBJ1-2|.|.|TRBV6-5|14
TGTGCCAGCAGTTACATCGACAGCCCTCGGGGCTACACCTTC
CASSYIDSPRGYTF
>TRBJ2-7|TRBD1|.|TRBV2|12
TGTGCCAGCAGCGGGGACAGGGTCGAGCAGTACTTC
CASSGDRVEQYF
>TRBJ2-3|.|.|TRBV29-1|12
TGCAGCGTTGAAGCAGGGGTAGATACGCAGTATTTT
CSVEAGVDTQYF
>TRBJ1-4|.|.|TRBV29-1|13
TGCAGCGTTAAAACAGGGAAATCGGAAAAACTGTTTTTT
CSVKTGKSEKLFF
>TRBJ1-4|TRBD1|few|TRBV13|14
TGTGCCAGCAGCCTCGGACAGGGAGCTGAAAAACTGTTTTTT
CASSLGQGAEKLFF
>TRBJ1-2|.|.|TRBV5-6|17
TGTGCCAGCAGTCACCGGGACGCAAGGTGGCCTGGATGGGGCTACACCTTC
CASSHRDARWPGWGYTF
>TRBJ1-5|.|.|TRBV7-9|15
TGTGCCAGCAGCCTCCGGGGGGGTAGCAATCAGCCCCAGCATTTT
CASSLRGGSNQPQHF
>TRBJ1-2|.|.|TRBV5-1|13
TGCGCCAGCAGCTTGGACAGGTTGGGTGGCTACACCTTC
CASSLDRLGGYTF
>TRBJ2-1|TRBD1|.|TRBV5-4|15
TGTGCCAGCAGCCGGGACAGCCTGGAGTACAATGAGCAGTTCTTC
CASSRDSLEYNEQFF
>TRBJ2-3|.|.|TRBV7-9|16
TGTGCCAGCAGCTTAGACGGGACGTCTAGCACAGATACGCAGTATTTT
CASSLDGTSSTDTQYF
>TRBJ1-2|TRBD1|.|TRBV28|17
TGTGCCAGCAGTTTCAGGACAGGGGGGTTAGCTAACTATGGCTACACCTTC
CASSFRTGGLANYGYTF
>TRBJ1-2|TRBD1|.|TRBV7-2|14
TGTGCCAGCAGCCGGGACAGCAGTAACTATGGCTACACCTTC
CASSRDSSNYGYTF
>TRBJ1-1|.|once|TRBV7-2|15
TGTGCCAGCAGCTTAGCGATGGGAAGAAACACTGAAGCTTTCTTT
CASSLAMGRNTEAFF
>TRBJ1-6|TRBD1|.|TRBV28|16
TGTGCCAGCAGTTTATTGCCACAGGGGGGGGGTTCACCCCTCCACTTT
CASSLLPQGGGSPLHF
>TRBJ2-1|TRBD2|.|TRBV7-6|13
TGTGCCAGCAGCCCCCGCGGGGGGGCAACGGAGTTCTTC
CASSPRGGATEFF
>TRBJ2-2|TRBD1|.|TRBV7-7|17
TGTGCTAGCAGCTTAGATGTTAACAGGGGGAACACCGGGGAGCTGTTTTTT
CASSLDVNRGNTGELFF
>TRBJ1-5|.|.|TRBV19|15
TGTGCCAGTAGTATAGGCGGGGGCGGCAATCAGCCCCAGCATTTT
CASSIGGGGNQPQHF
>TRBJ2-4|.|.|TRBV27|15
TGTGCCAGCAGACAGGGCGTGGGGTCCAAAAACATTCAGTACTTC
CASRQGVGSKNIQYF
>TRBJ1-2|TRBD1|once|TRBV6-5|13
TGTGCCAGCAATTCCGGGACAGGGTTTGGCTACACCTTC
CASNSGTGFGYTF
>TRBJ1-1|.|.|TRBV7-8|12
TGTGCCAGCAGCCTCGGGTACACTGAAGCTTTCTTT
CASSLGYTEAFF
>TRBJ2-6|.|.|TRBV5-4|16
TGTGCCAGCAGCTTGTCGGGTTTCTCTGGGGCCAACGTCCTGACTTTC
CASSLSGFSGANVLTF
>TRBJ1-1|.|.|TRBV19|14
TGTGCCAGTAGTCACCCAGTTGGGGGTTCTGAAGCTTTCTTT
CASSHPVGGSEAFF
>TRBJ1-2|TRBD1|.|TRBV7-2|15
TGTGCCAGCAGCCCCCAGGGGGCAGATCGCTATGGCTACACCTTC
CASSPQGADRYGYTF
>TRBJ1-1|TRBD1|.|TRBV7-3|13
TGTGCCAGCAGCGGGACAGTGAACACTGAAGCTTTCTTT
CASSGTVNTEAFF
>TRBJ2-5|TRBD2|.|TRBV11-2|15
TGTGCCAGCAGCCCCCGAGTGGGGGGAGGGGAGACCCAGTACTTC
CASSPRVGGGETQYF
>TRBJ2-3|.|.|TRBV19|13
TGTGCCAGTAGTGGGGGCCCCACAGATACGCAGTATTTT
CASSGGPTDTQYF
>TRBJ2-3|.|.|TRBV7-2|13
TGTGCCAGCAGCTTATCCTACACAGATACGCAGTATTTT
CASSLSYTDTQYF
>TRBJ1-3|.|.|TRBV1|17
TGCACCAGCAGCCATCTTCGGGACAGGCTAAGGGGAAACACCATATATTTT
CTSSHLRDRLRGNTIYF
>TRBJ2-5|.|.|TRBV30|13
TGTGCCTGGAGTGTAGAAACTCCCGGGACCCAGTACTTC
CAWSVETPGTQYF
>TRBJ2-5|.|.|TRBV4-2|16
TGTGCCAGCAGCCAAGTGGACTATTCAAACCAAGAGACCCAGTACTTC
CASSQVDYSNQETQYF
>TRBJ2-7|.|.|TRBV5-4|14
TGTGCCAGCAGCTACTTTGGACCCCGGGGCGAGCAGTACTTC
CASSYFGPRGEQYF
>TRBJ2-7|.|few|TRBV5-1|15
TGCGCCAGCAGCTCAAATCCCGTAAACCTGGACGAGCAGTACTTC
CASSSNPVNLDEQYF
>TRBJ2-1|.|.|TRBV6-1|16
TGTGCCAGCAGTGGCAACAGGGTTAGCTCCTACAATGAGCAGTTCTTC
CASSGNRVSSYNEQFF
>TRBJ2-1|.|.|TRBV5-4|14
TGTGCCAGCAGCTTCCCGGGACCCAACAATGAGCAGTTCTTC
CASSFPGPNNEQFF
>TRBJ2-3|.|.|TRBV5-4|14
TGTGCCAGCAGTCGGGGATCCTACACAGATACGCAGTATTTT
CASSRGSYTDTQYF
>TRBJ1-1|.|.|TRBV27|15
TGTGCCAGCAGTTTATCGGGGGGGAGGGGGACTGAAGCTTTCTTT
CASSLSGGRGTEAFF
>TRBJ1-3|.|.|TRBV9|16
TGTGCCAGCAGCGTAGACGTCGGGAGCTCTGGAAACACCATATATTTT
CASSVDVGSSGNTIYF
>TRBJ1-2|.|once|TRBV7-8|14
TGTGCCAGCAGCCCCTCGGAGGGGCGGGGTGGCTACACCTTC
CASSPSEGRGGYTF
>TRBJ2-2|TRBD2|.|TRBV4-2|14
TGTGCCAGCAGACCGACTAGCAGCACCGGGGAGCTGTTTTTT
CASRPTSSTGELFF
>TRBJ1-1|.|once|TRBV29-1|16
TGCAGCGTTGACGGACGGGGGCGCGTGGGAAACACTGAAGCTTTCTTT
CSVDGRGRVGNTEAFF
>TRBJ2-5|TRBD1|.|TRBV5-1|14
TGCGCCAGCAGCTTGGGGACAGGGCAAGAGACCCAGTACTTC
CASSLGTGQETQYF
>TRBJ2-7|TRBD1|.|TRBV5-4|16
TGTGCCAGCAGCCCGGGACAGGGGCTCGGGGGGAACGAGCAGTACTTC
CASSPGQGLGGNEQYF
>TRBJ2-5|TRBD2|.|TRBV5-4|14
TGTGCCAGCAGCCCGGGGGGGCCGAGAGAGACCCAGTACTTC
CASSPGGPRETQYF
>TRBJ2-4|.|.|TRBV6-1|13
TGTGCCAGCAGTGAAGACACCAAAAACATTCAGTACTTC
CASSEDTKNIQYF
>TRBJ2-1|.|once|TRBV21-1|11
TGTGCCAGCGGGTCCCACAATGAGCAGTTCTTC
CASGSHNEQFF
>TRBJ2-5|TRBD1|.|TRBV5-1|15
TGCGCCAGCAGCTTCTCCGGGACAGCCCAAGAGACCCAGTACTTC
CASSFSGTAQETQYF
>TRBJ1-1|TRBD1|.|TRBV11-3|14
TGTGCCAGCAGCCATCGGACAGGTACCACTGAAGCTTTCTTT
CASSHRTGTTEAFF
>TRBJ2-3|TRBD1|.|TRBV5-1|15
TGCGCCAGCAGCCCTTCGACAGGGGGCACAGATACGCAGTATTTT
CASSPSTGGTDTQYF
>TRBJ2-3|TRBD2|.|TRBV11-1|15
TGTGCCAGCAGCTTTGTAGCGGGGGCGGGAGATACGCAGTATTTT
CASSFVAGAGDTQYF
>TRBJ2-1|.|once|TRBV7-9|13
TGTGCCAGCAGCTTAAAGCAGGGGACTGAGCAGTTCTTC
CASSLKQGTEQFF